Included here is one TCR beta chain sequence, with context. What it recognizes is unknown. The data were taken from a study of CD8 T cells in ankylosing spondylitis. General study results and limits: As reported, disease-linked clones showed significant enrichment in matched ankylosing spondylitis synovial fluid. A motif in TCR beta, a set of fewer than ten highly homologous variants, appeared characteristic of ankylosing spondylitis blood.

Quantitative 5'-RACE with molecular barcodes produced the TCR beta libraries. Using its own MiXCR run on the 5' RACE reads, TCRdb lists one record per CDR3 protein. The sample consists of about 130,000 distinct CDR3 sequences, under 20% of them appearing once. The clonotype was recovered from a male donor with ankylosing spondylitis. The sequenced sample consisted of blood, either unsorted or a sorted T cell fraction (not recorded which).

The CDR3 coding sequence is TGCGCCAGCAGCTTACCCCCGGGGCGGACAGCTAACTATGGCTACACCTTC. Translating gives CASSLPPGRTANYGYTF. This rearrangement joins TRBV5-1 to TRBJ1-2, with D maybe TRBD1 (6 bases). Trimming removed 2 bases from V and 0 bases from J, with 17 bases in between. From germline, CDR1 is SGHRS and CDR2 YFSETQ. This CDR3 has 17 residues.